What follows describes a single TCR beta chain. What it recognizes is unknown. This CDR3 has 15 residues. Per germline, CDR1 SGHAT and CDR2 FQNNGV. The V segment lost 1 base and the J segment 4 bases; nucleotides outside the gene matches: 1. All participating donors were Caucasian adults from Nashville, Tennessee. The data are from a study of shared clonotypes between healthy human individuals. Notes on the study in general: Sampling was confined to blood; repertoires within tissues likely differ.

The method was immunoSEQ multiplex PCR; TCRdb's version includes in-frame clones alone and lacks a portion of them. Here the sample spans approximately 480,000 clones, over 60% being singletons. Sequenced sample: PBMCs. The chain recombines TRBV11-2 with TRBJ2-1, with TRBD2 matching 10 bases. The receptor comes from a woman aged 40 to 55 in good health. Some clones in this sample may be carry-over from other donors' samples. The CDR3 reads CASSLVLAGYNEQFF. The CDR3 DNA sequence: TGTGCCAGCAGCTTAGTACTAGCGGGGTACAATGAGCAGTTCTTC.